A selection of T cell receptor beta chains follows, all from one sample in a study of CD4 T cells in relation to SARS-CoV-2 and coronaviruses. These receptors are not linked to any known antigen. The repertoire was sequenced with immunoSEQ multiplex PCR; TCRdb's copy has only in-frame clones and lacks some. The sample holds around 24,000 clones, approximately 76% seen once. Sequencing was done on a sample of CD4+ T cells from PBMCs, cultured in vitro. The receptors shown here come from a human donor in good health. The CDR3 runs from the conserved cysteine through the conserved F or W. D genes are given only for firm matches. Clone size appears in some rows only: once, few, many, or a class for an expanded clone.

CDR3nt,CDR3aa,abundance,j_gene,v_gene,d_gene
TGTGCCTGGAGTGGGACTGCGAACAATGAGCAGTTCTTC,CAWSGTANNEQFF,-,TRBJ2-1,TRBV30,-
TGTGCCAGCAGCGCCCCAGGGCGGATTAGCAATCAGCCCCAGCATTTT,CASSAPGRISNQPQHF,-,TRBJ1-5,TRBV7-8,-
TGTGCCAGCAGTACCAAGCGGGAGGACGAGCAGTACTTC,CASSTKREDEQYF,-,TRBJ2-7,TRBV12-3/TRBV12-4,TRBD2
TGTGCCAGCAGCTCTCGGGGGCGCGTGGGCTACACCTTC,CASSSRGRVGYTF,-,TRBJ1-2,TRBV7-3,-
TGTGCCACCAGTGATCCCGGGGGACAGGGAGCAGATACGCAGTATTTT,CATSDPGGQGADTQYF,-,TRBJ2-3,TRBV24-1,TRBD1
TGTGCCAGCAGTGAAGCGGAGGTGGATAGCCAATTCGGCTCCTACAATGAGCAGTTCTTC,CASSEAEVDSQFGSYNEQFF,few,TRBJ2-1,TRBV2,-
TGTGCCAGCAGTATGGGGAGTAAGGGTGAGCAGTTCTTC,CASSMGSKGEQFF,once,TRBJ2-1,TRBV12-3/TRBV12-4,-
TGTGCCAGCAGTGACTCCATTACGGATACGCAGTATTTT,CASSDSITDTQYF,-,TRBJ2-3,TRBV2,-
TGTGCCAGCTCACCGTACACCGGGGAGCTGTTTTTT,CASSPYTGELFF,once,TRBJ2-2,TRBV18,-
TGTGCCAGCAGAAGTAGACAGGGAAGCTCCTACGAGCAGTACTTC,CASRSRQGSSYEQYF,once,TRBJ2-7,TRBV6-6,TRBD1
TGTGCCAGCAGCCAAGGGGGCTCTAGCGGGAGGGCTCACAATGAGCAGTTCTTC,CASSQGGSSGRAHNEQFF,-,TRBJ2-1,TRBV3-1/TRBV3-2,TRBD2
TGTGCCAGTAGCCCCGACAGGGCTGAAGCTTTCTTT,CASSPDRAEAFF,-,TRBJ1-1,TRBV19,TRBD1
TGTGCCAGCAGCGCCCCTCCCTATAGACGCATAATGAACACTGAAGCTTTCTTT,CASSAPPYRRIMNTEAFF,-,TRBJ1-1,TRBV9,-
TGTGCCAGCAGTTTGGTAGCGGGAGGGCGTGGCTACGAGCAGTACTTC,CASSLVAGGRGYEQYF,-,TRBJ2-7,TRBV28,TRBD2
TGTGCCAGCAGCCGGTATCCCGGTCCTGGAAACACCATATATTTT,CASSRYPGPGNTIYF,-,TRBJ1-3,TRBV3-1/TRBV3-2,-
TGTGCCAGTAGTAGGACAGGGGTCGAGACCCAGTACTTC,CASSRTGVETQYF,-,TRBJ2-5,TRBV19,TRBD1
TGTGCCAGCAGCTCTACGGGACTAGCGGGTTTGAGCTCCTACAATGAGCAGTTCTTC,CASSSTGLAGLSSYNEQFF,few,TRBJ2-1,TRBV7-3,TRBD2
TGTGCCATCAGTGAATCCTCTGGGACCGGGGAGCTGTTTTTT,CAISESSGTGELFF,-,TRBJ2-2,TRBV10-3,-
TGTGCCAGCAGCGGCCGGGACAGGAGCAATGAGCAGTTCTTC,CASSGRDRSNEQFF,-,TRBJ2-1,TRBV9,TRBD1
TGTGCCAGCAGCCGCCTGGACAGGGGGCTAGCCGAGCAGTACTTC,CASSRLDRGLAEQYF,-,TRBJ2-7,TRBV14,TRBD1
TGTGCCAGCGGAAACTCGAACACCGGGGAGCTGTTTTTT,CASGNSNTGELFF,-,TRBJ2-2,TRBV2,-
TGTGCCAGCAGCCTTCTAGCGGAGGGGGACAATGAGCAGTTCTTC,CASSLLAEGDNEQFF,-,TRBJ2-1,TRBV6-5,-
TGTGCCAGTTCCCCGGGGGGGCGGGATGGCTACACCTTC,CASSPGGRDGYTF,-,TRBJ1-2,TRBV6-5,-
TGTGCCAGCAGCCCTCGGCCCAGCGACACAGATACGCAGTATTTT,CASSPRPSDTDTQYF,-,TRBJ2-3,TRBV7-6,-
TGTGCCAGCAGCTACCCCCGAGACAATGAGCAGTTCTTC,CASSYPRDNEQFF,few,TRBJ2-1,TRBV3-1/TRBV3-2,-
TGCGCCAGCAGTCTTCGACTAGCGGGAGGGCCTGATACGCAGTATTTT,CASSLRLAGGPDTQYF,-,TRBJ2-3,TRBV10-1,TRBD2
TGTGCCAGCAGCCAGGGCTATGGCTACACCTTC,CASSQGYGYTF,few,TRBJ1-2,TRBV3-1/TRBV3-2,-
TGTGCCTGGAACAGGGCCTCGAGCTCCTACAATGAGCAGTTCTTC,CAWNRASSSYNEQFF,-,TRBJ2-1,TRBV30,-
TGTGCCAGCAGTGAAAGCAGGGGACAGCCCCAGCATTTT,CASSESRGQPQHF,-,TRBJ1-5,TRBV6-4,-
TGTGCCAGTAGTACGCCGACAGGGACGGGCGAGACCCAGTACTTC,CASSTPTGTGETQYF,-,TRBJ2-5,TRBV19,TRBD1